This TCR beta chain appears in the sequencing data of a study of blood T cell repertoires in COVID-19. Across the whole study: COVID-19 samples, acute and convalescent, were from the United States, Italy and Spain. The cDNA or gDNA used as material had been derived from T cells, B-cell-depleted T cells, or PBMCs.

Germline trimming cut 7 bases from V and 9 bases from J; bases unmatched to any gene: 12. CDR1 and CDR2 from the germline V gene are SQVTM and ANQGSEA. There are 15 residues in the CDR3. Original analysis: It was from reference gene primer amplification that nucleated cell counts were estimated. Sequenced by immunoSEQ multiplex PCR; TCRdb stores in-frame clones only, minus some. The DNA gave D and trimming, while V, J and clone size come from that table. The sample has approximately 25,000 clones; 90% to 95% are singletons. This sequence originates from a man between 65 and 85 years old with active COVID-19. The source material was peripheral blood. The V call is TRBV29-1, the J call TRBJ2-1, with 13 bases lining up with TRBD2. Here the CDR3 reads CSAAKRTSGRAEQFF. The CDR3 bases are TGCAGCGCTGCTAAAAGGACTAGCGGGAGAGCTGAGCAGTTCTTC.